This T cell receptor beta chain came from a study of CD8+ T cells in alopecia areata. It was cDNA, reverse transcribed from extracted RNA, that served as the sequencing template. The protocol was immunoSEQ multiplex PCR, while the TCRdb copy is restricted to in-frame clones and leaves out a portion. In the table there are about 180,000 clones, just over 65% of which are singletons. In its sample, this clone was seen once. Germline lookup yields CDR1 MNHNS and CDR2 SASEGT. The V segment lost 4 bases and the J segment 0 bases; nucleotides outside the gene matches: 17. This CDR3 contains 20 residues. The sequence derives from a human donor with alopecia areata. The input for sequencing was CD8+ T cells sorted from blood, taken at week 0. This chain uses TRBV6-1 with TRBJ2-3; 9 positions match TRBD1. The CDR3 loop is CASSGPDRGVTLASTDTQYF. CDR3 nucleotide sequence: TGTGCCAGCAGTGGCCCGGACAGGGGAGTGACCTTGGCTAGCACAGATACGCAGTATTTT.